This T cell receptor beta chain was found in a study of lymphopenia after photon versus proton radiotherapy. Study conclusions and caveats: Relative stability marked proton patients; photon patients lost diversity and naive cells. After lymphocyte nadir, photon-treated repertoires showed oligoclonal expansion, especially CD8+ Temra.

Germline assignment: CDR1 SNHLY and CDR2 FYNNEI. Trimming took 5 bases from V and 3 from J, leaving 11 bases between them. The CDR3 is 14 residues long. In the case of this clone: As yet, its antigen is unknown.

Sequenced by immunoSEQ multiplex PCR; TCRdb stores in-frame clones only, minus some. The sample holds approximately 70,000 clones; roughly nine tenths are singletons and the top ten take 10% to 15%. The chain carries TRBV2 and TRBJ1-5, with D possibly TRBD1 on 6 matching bases. Here the sequenced sample was peripheral blood, taken from a patient treated with proton-based radiotherapy. This TCR derives from a man older than 75 with esophageal cancer. The chain's CDR3 is CASSRRGFNQPQHF. The CDR3 nucleotides read TGTGCCAGCAGTCGAAGGGGGTTCAATCAGCCCCAGCATTTT.